There are a few counts of the clone carrying this T cell receptor beta chain. Its antigen is not known. The PCR had 60 Vbeta and 13 Jbeta primers. TCRdb's copy holds only in-frame clones and misses some; the assay was immunoSEQ multiplex PCR. The table has 150,000 to 200,000 clones, around 75% seen once. This sample is part of a study of cytomegalovirus exposure and HLA in healthy donors. Study results and limitations: Cytomegalovirus-associated TCR beta chains were listed, numbering 164.

The germline gives CDR1 MGHDK, CDR2 SYGVNS. The CDR3 has 15 residues. The ends lost 6 bases at V and 4 bases at J; junction bases unmatched: 7. The V gene is TRBV25-1, the J gene TRBJ2-3; 10 bases match TRBD2. The sequencing input was PBMCs. The source of this sequence is a male donor in good health and CMV-seronegative. DNA of the CDR3: TGTGCCAGCAGGCCAAGCGGGGGGGCTGCAGATACGCAGTATTTT. Translating it yields CASRPSGGAADTQYF.